This TCR beta chain was retrieved from a study of cytomegalovirus exposure and HLA in healthy donors (dated by TCRdb to 2015 to 2018). In the study overall: An earlier analysis of some 600 of the donors reported 250 to 300 Gb of sequence data and about 120 million unique TCR beta sequences obtained from around 170 million T cells. In the later analysis, no new phenotypic data were used to find candidate immune exposures; instead, reliance was placed on TCR beta sequences and their occurrence across donors. The number of typed donors differed by locus: roughly 620-640 for A, B, C, DRB1 and DQB1; 500 to 550 for DQA1; 606 for DPA1; and 400 to 480 for DPB1. In a later genetic analysis, genome-wide SNP genotypes for 398 of the 666 donors were used, and that subset was treated as a discovery cohort. Among the roughly 400 genotyped donors, approximately 81% belonged to the genetic ancestry cluster associated with self-reported Caucasian donors. Every discovery cohort repertoire had been produced on one sequencing platform. Donor age, sex, ethnicity and CMV serostatus were collected together with the repertoire data. The study aimed to test whether signatures of past pathogen exposure could be identified by cataloging public T cell receptors. Across 300 to 400 genotyped donors of the cohort, an average of 235,054 unique TCR beta nucleotide sequences per donor were sequenced, and around 20% of those sequences were non-productive. An earlier analysis of about 620 of the donors applied high-throughput TCR beta sequencing to assess whether each TCR beta V gene segment acted as functional or pseudogenic. A handful of DR-DQ haplotypes were handled as single units for association and clustering because linkage in the cohort was strong. Class I and class II HLA loci were covered by the typing at four-digit resolution. To predict cytomegalovirus infection status, the study brought together high-throughput TCR immunosequencing, statistical association of individual TCRs with disease status, and machine learning. A separate validation cohort of about 110 different subjects was used in addition to the approximately 670-subject first cohort. Around 330 gigabases of sequencing data and approximately 91 million unique TCR sequences made up an early release that covered some 640 HLA-typed donors. In a later analysis, previously published TCR beta repertoires from several hundred donors were re-analyzed and high-resolution HLA genotyping was added so that TCR occurrence patterns could be studied. Using immunosequencing, the study profiled T cell repertoires from about 620 subjects and related those repertoires to cytomegalovirus serostatus. Overall results and qualifications from the work: In a later analysis, TCR association rates were found to vary across HLA loci, with the most associated TCRs seen for DRB1 alleles and the fewest for HLA-C alleles. A group of highly shared sequence variants was considered likely to be a technical artifact of the sequencing pipeline. According to a later genetic analysis, donors in an Asian-associated ancestry cluster had fewer N-insertions in productive TCRs than the approximately 650-donor mean. The presence/absence analyses assumed that sequencing depth was roughly uniform across donors, and that assumption may not be true. A further reported finding was that TCR beta sequences accurately predicted the HLA-A and HLA-B alleles for most subjects in the first cohort. The 87-base-pair reads could not distinguish some IMGT-functional V segments, including TRBV6-2 and TRBV6-3, so those segments were excluded. A later analysis associated 17,000 or so TCR beta sequences with specific HLA alleles at a false discovery rate of 0.05. Most TCR sequences were observed very rarely across donors, whereas some public TCRs were present in many individuals. According to the authors, the approach could potentially be generalized to other disease states and immunological phenotypes. A total of fewer than 200 TCR beta chains were listed by the study as associated with cytomegalovirus. Because HLA typing was unavailable for some donors at each locus, only the typed subset was used in association tests. Only TCR beta chains were sequenced in this cohort, and the absence of alpha or paired-chain data limited detectable features. The classifier was reported to diagnose cytomegalovirus status with high specificity and sensitivity in both the original cohort and the validation cohort. According to a later analysis, most CMV-associated TCR beta chains appeared to be HLA-restricted, and the HLA associations seemed to be driven largely by CMV exposure. When HLA alleles, especially DR and DQ, strongly co-occurred, attributing TCR associations to individual alleles was difficult. According to a later analysis, parvovirus B19, influenza, CMV and Epstein-Barr virus appeared linked to several top co-occurrence clusters. Linkage disequilibrium might explain the correlated functional status among segregating V segments, but an unknown experimental factor could not be excluded. The only immune exposure information available for the cohort was CMV serostatus. Three of the identified cytomegalovirus-associated TCR beta chains were confirmed in vitro to be specific for cytomegalovirus antigens. In a later genetic analysis, a missense DCLRE1C variant was associated with V-gene and J-gene trimming of TCR beta chains, and the association was replicated in an independent cohort. An earlier analysis of 587 of the donors showed that most TCR beta V segments appeared in productive rearrangements either about 87% or about 30% of the time, which broadly matched IMGT annotations. In a later analysis, HLA-associated TCR beta chains showed more clonal expansion and lower generation probabilities than non-associated chains that were equally common. The earlier analysis of around 600 of the donors excluded some 15 rarely observed V segments, including chromosome 9 orphons, because counts were too low.

In total, about 650 healthy bone marrow donors made up the cohort. At the time of sampling, all cohort members were nominally healthy, though unrecorded immune exposures were likely present. The donor was CMV seronegative and belonged to the group of 352 seronegative cohort members. Each donor provided a peripheral blood sample, and peripheral blood mononuclear cells were used for TCR beta sequencing. Genomic DNA extraction from the blood cell samples was performed with the Qiagen DNeasy Blood Extraction Kit. Worth noting for this clone: Its antigen specificity is not known. No per-base quality is available; no much larger clone lies one base away.

Trimming removed 4 bases from V and 9 bases from J, leaving 7 bases between the germline ends. Its CDR3 holds 11 amino acids, cysteine through phenylalanine. Only the CDR3 region is kept as DNA, spanning 33 bases read in frame from base 1. CDR1 MNHEY and CDR2 SVGAGI are derived from the germline V gene. To prepare the library, the immunoSEQ multiplex PCR assay was applied. A mixture of 60 forward primers for TCR Vbeta segments and 13 reverse primers for TCR Jbeta segments was used in the multiplex PCR. Amplification of the CDR3 region of rearranged TCR beta genes was performed with a multiplex PCR assay on genomic DNA. The amplified TCR beta libraries were sequenced on the Illumina HiSeq System as 87-base-pair reads. For the original study's pipeline: A later analysis counted about 80 million unique TCR beta chains across the 550 to 800 repertoires, and approximately 11 million of these chains were shared by at least two donors. Raw reads were error-corrected and collapsed into unique sequences by a nearest-neighbor algorithm in which closely related sequences were merged to remove PCR and sequencing errors. V, D and J gene segments were assigned by aligning CDR3 sequences to IMGT reference sequences. For a sequence to be retained, a match of at least six nucleotides was required to both a V gene segment and a J gene segment. Rearrangements were classified as productive when the CDR3 lacked stop codons and remained in frame with V and J, and all other rearrangements were classified as non-productive. Following IMGT convention, CDR3 was defined as the stretch from the second conserved V-encoded cysteine up to the conserved J-encoded phenylalanine. Sequences without an unambiguous match to a single V gene segment were excluded from the earlier analysis of 587 of the donors. In an earlier analysis of around 590 of the donors, a V segment was called functional when productive rearrangements were above 56.7%, and segregating when the standard deviation between donors exceeded 5%. A statistical classification framework was built to diagnose cytomegalovirus status from the catalog of TCR beta chain sequences. A later analysis assigned V and J genes by comparing TCR nucleotide sequences with IMGT/GENE-DB human TR gene sequences. A later analysis assigned CDR3 sequences and most-parsimonious VDJ recombination scenarios with the TCRdist pipeline. In a later analysis, each TCR beta chain was defined by its CDR3 amino acid sequence together with its V-gene family, and reads without a unique V-gene family were excluded. As a way to deal with suspected cross-contamination and a sequencing artifact, a later analysis dropped 450 to 600 nucleotide sequences that were highly shared and had low generation probability. In a later analysis, a clonal expansion index was calculated for each public chain from normalized within-repertoire ranks of inferred template counts. In a later analysis, generation probabilities were computed using a VDJ recombination model fitted to out-of-frame rearrangements, and the results were checked against IGoR. Hypergeometric tests were used in a later analysis to score TCR-TCR, TCR-HLA and TCR-CMV co-occurrence, with a repertoire-size bias correction applied to the TCR pairs. In a later analysis, false discovery rates were estimated by permuting HLA or CMV assignments 20 times. In a later analysis, co-occurring TCRs were grouped using DBSCAN, and TCRdist sequence similarity was added for clustering within HLA-allele-positive subsets. For co-occurrence clustering, repertoires with fewer than 30,000 or more than 120,000 public chains were excluded, along with a handful of repertoires with anomalous nucleotide sharing. Sourced from immuneACCESS, this table was stored by TCRdb with only in-frame sequences that have V and J called. A share of the clones is absent; for the studies checked, an unresolved V gene accounts for under half, and the remainder has no known explanation. V, J and clone size are taken as reported in that table, and D and trimming were inferred from the DNA itself. The sample table lists roughly 48,000 clones, about 73% of them with a count of one. The ten biggest clones cover approximately 3.5% of the sample.

This sequence originates from a young woman in good health and CMV-seronegative. The specimen was PBMCs. Recombination joined TRBV6-5 with TRBJ2-1; the D gene is possibly TRBD2, with 5 bases matching. The nucleotide sequence reads TGTGCCAGCAGTTCAGAGGGTGAGCAGTTCTTC. Its coded protein is CASSSEGEQFF.